These T cell receptor beta chains were read from a single sample in a study of OX40 agonist ivuxolimab in advanced cancers. The data were produced by immunoSEQ multiplex PCR, yet TCRdb's version contains in-frame clones alone and is incomplete. The sample shows about 48,000 clones, roughly 81% of them seen only once. Sequencing was performed on CD4+ or CD8+ T cells sorted from blood, taken in a trial of the OX40 agonist ivuxolimab. The source is an adult with an advanced solid tumor such as melanoma, head and neck, liver or kidney cancer. Each CDR3 is given with its conserved first and last residue. The order of the fields is D gene, clone size, J gene, CDR3 length, V gene, CDR3 protein, CDR3 DNA. The D gene is left open where the match is weak. Clone size is stated in some rows and not others, as once, few, many or a class when expanded.

d_call: TRBD1; clone_size: once; j_call: TRBJ2-3; cdr3_length: 15; v_call: TRBV13; cdr3_aa: CASSAGQGLTDTQYF; cdr3_nt: TGTGCCAGCAGCGCGGGACAGGGGTTGACAGATACGCAGTATTTT
d_call: TRBD1; clone_size: NA; j_call: TRBJ1-1; cdr3_length: 14; v_call: TRBV27; cdr3_aa: CASSRTGMNTEAFF; cdr3_nt: TGTGCCAGCAGTAGGACAGGGATGAACACTGAAGCTTTCTTT
d_call: TRBD1; clone_size: few; j_call: TRBJ1-1; cdr3_length: 10; v_call: TRBV30; cdr3_aa: CASDRGEAFF; cdr3_nt: TGTGCCTCCGACAGGGGAGAAGCTTTCTTT
d_call: TRBD1; clone_size: NA; j_call: TRBJ1-1; cdr3_length: 15; v_call: TRBV13; cdr3_aa: CASSAGQAMNTEAFF; cdr3_nt: TGTGCCAGCAGCGCTGGACAGGCAATGAACACTGAAGCTTTCTTT
d_call: TRBD1; clone_size: NA; j_call: TRBJ1-2; cdr3_length: 14; v_call: TRBV25-1; cdr3_aa: CASSASGQGYGYTF; cdr3_nt: TGTGCCAGCAGTGCTTCGGGACAGGGCTATGGCTACACCTTC
d_call: NA; clone_size: once; j_call: TRBJ1-2; cdr3_length: 14; v_call: TRBV29-1; cdr3_aa: CSVLKGVWPYGYTF; cdr3_nt: TGCAGCGTTTTAAAAGGGGTCTGGCCCTATGGCTACACCTTC
d_call: NA; clone_size: once; j_call: TRBJ2-7; cdr3_length: 13; v_call: TRBV5-6; cdr3_aa: CASSSGLDYEQYF; cdr3_nt: TGTGCCAGCAGTTCGGGACTTGACTACGAGCAGTACTTC
d_call: NA; clone_size: NA; j_call: TRBJ2-5; cdr3_length: 14; v_call: TRBV5-4; cdr3_aa: CASSQYRDGETQYF; cdr3_nt: TGTGCCAGCAGCCAATACAGGGACGGGGAGACCCAGTACTTC
d_call: TRBD1; clone_size: NA; j_call: TRBJ1-5; cdr3_length: 13; v_call: TRBV6-5; cdr3_aa: CASKGQANQPQHF; cdr3_nt: TGTGCCAGCAAAGGACAGGCTAATCAGCCCCAGCATTTT
d_call: NA; clone_size: NA; j_call: TRBJ2-7; cdr3_length: 14; v_call: TRBV6-5; cdr3_aa: CASSGRTDFYEQYF; cdr3_nt: TGTGCCAGCAGCGGGAGGACAGACTTTTACGAGCAGTACTTC
d_call: NA; clone_size: once; j_call: TRBJ2-1; cdr3_length: 14; v_call: TRBV30; cdr3_aa: CAWSRGGGHNEQFF; cdr3_nt: TGTGCCTGGAGTAGAGGGGGGGGGCACAATGAGCAGTTCTTC
d_call: NA; clone_size: once; j_call: TRBJ2-5; cdr3_length: 15; v_call: TRBV11-2; cdr3_aa: CASSLQGWGQETQYF; cdr3_nt: TGTGCCAGCAGCTTACAGGGGTGGGGACAAGAGACCCAGTACTTC
d_call: TRBD2; clone_size: NA; j_call: TRBJ2-7; cdr3_length: 17; v_call: TRBV27; cdr3_aa: CASSFRPRAGVYYEQYF; cdr3_nt: TGTGCCAGCAGTTTCCGTCCACGAGCGGGAGTGTACTACGAGCAGTACTTC
d_call: NA; clone_size: NA; j_call: TRBJ1-5; cdr3_length: 14; v_call: TRBV30; cdr3_aa: CAWSVSPGDQPQHF; cdr3_nt: TGTGCCTGGAGTGTATCCCCGGGAGATCAGCCCCAGCATTTT